Below, 32 T cell receptor beta chains from the same sample are listed, as sequenced in a study of cytomegalovirus exposure and HLA in healthy donors. The study ran its PCR with 60 Vbeta and 13 Jbeta primers. Data came from immunoSEQ multiplex PCR; TCRdb stores just in-frame clones and leaves some out. The sample includes 190,000 or so clones, 79% of them seen just once. The specimen was PBMCs. Receptors originate from a girl under 18 in good health and CMV-seropositive.

Turning to this clone: One junction end disagrees with the germline gene, perhaps due to a read error. This chain connects TRBV11-3 to TRBJ2-7, with a possible D match to TRBD2 (5 bases). Germline V lookup: CDR1 SGHNT, CDR2 YENEEA. There are 13 residues in the CDR3. The CDR3 region has the DNA TGTGTCAGCAGCGTGGGGAGCTCCTACGAGCAGTACTTC. Its translation: CVSSVGSSYEQYF.

The genes are TRBV6-6 and TRBJ2-2; the match to TRBD1 covers 7 bases. The CDR3 consists of 16 residues. Trimming cost V 4 bases and J 1 base; bases outside gene matches: 6. Germline V lookup: CDR1 MNHNY, CDR2 SVGAGI (reference sequence). The CDR3 nucleotides are TGTGCCAGCAGTTTGCCGGGACAGAGGAACACCGGGGAGCTGTTTTTT. Translation gives CASSLPGQRNTGELFF.

The chain links TRBV2 to TRBJ2-3, with TRBD2 matching over 7 bases. Trimming at V came to 4 bases and at J to 3 bases, leaving 7 bases not matched to a gene. The germline CDR1 and CDR2 sequences are SNHLY and FYNNEI. This CDR3 has 15 residues. DNA for the CDR3: TGTGCCAGCAGTGTTGCGGGGGTAGGGACAGATACGCAGTATTTT. It encodes CASSVAGVGTDTQYF.

There are a few counts of this clone. The chain links TRBV6-4 to TRBJ2-3; D is perhaps TRBD1 (6 bases). CDR3 length: 15 residues. V was clipped by 3 bases and J by 2 bases, with 12 bases between them. The germline V gene encodes CDR1 MRHNA and CDR2 SNTAGT. The CDR3 is CASSDGDTFTDTQYF. The CDR3 DNA follows: TGTGCCAGCAGTGATGGGGACACTTTCACAGATACGCAGTATTTT.

A note on this clone: One end of the junction varies from germline; a read error may be responsible. CDR3 loop: CASTLTGSTEDYEQYF. The CDR3 region has the DNA TGTGCCAGCACCTTGACGGGTTCGACAGAAGACTACGAGCAGTACTTC. The chain has TRBV5-6 and TRBJ2-7; TRBD1 might be the D (5 bases). The V gene's germline CDR1 is SGHDT and CDR2 YYEEEE. The CDR3 runs to 16 residues.

V usage is TRBV19 and J usage is TRBJ1-5, with D perhaps TRBD1 (5 bases). Trimming took 2 bases from V and 0 from J, leaving 8 bases between them. This CDR3 has 15 amino acids. The germline gives CDR1 LNHDA, CDR2 SQIVND (reference sequence). The DNA of the CDR3 is TGTGCCAGTAGTATACAGGGCCATAGCAATCAGCCCCAGCATTTT. This encodes CASSIQGHSNQPQHF. The whole variable domain, filled in from reference TRBV19 and TRBJ1-5, reads DGGITQSPKYLFRKEGQNVTLSCEQNLNHDAMYWYRQDPGQGLRLIYYSQIVNDFQKGDIAEGYSVSREKKESFPLTVTSAQKNPTAFYLCASSIQGHSNQPQHFGDGTRLSIL.

This chain joins TRBV7-9 and TRBJ2-7; TRBD2 matches at 8 bases. Germline V lookup: CDR1 SEHNR, CDR2 FQNEAQ (reference sequence). V lost 3 bases to trimming and J lost 3 bases; unmatched junction nucleotides: 13. The CDR3 length is 17 residues. DNA of the CDR3: TGTGCCAGCAGCTTCGGGGGGGATAGGCGTCGGGGCTACGAGCAGTACTTC. Translated, it gives CASSFGGDRRRGYEQYF.

The chain combines TRBV18 with TRBJ2-4; 11 nucleotides align to TRBD1. Germline CDR1 is KGHSH and CDR2 is LQKENI. The junction had 8 bases not matched to a gene; V was cut back by 3 bases and J by 4 bases. The CDR3 has 17 amino acids. CDR3 nucleotide sequence: TGTGCCAGCTCACCCCCCCGGACAGGGGGCTCAAAAAACATTCAGTACTTC. Encoded protein: CASSPPRTGGSKNIQYF.

This sequence joins TRBV7-2 and TRBJ1-1; D gene uncertain. CDR1 SGHTA and CDR2 FQGNSA come from the germline V gene. V lost 4 bases and J 11 bases, leaving 14 bases between the germline ends. The CDR3 runs to 12 residues. The CDR3 loop is CASSSSGSYAFF. The CDR3 coding sequence is TGTGCCAGCAGCTCATCCGGGAGCTACGCTTTCTTT.

V and J are TRBV7-8 and TRBJ1-1; TRBD1 might be the D (6 bases). V gave up 1 base and J gave up 2 bases, with 17 bases separating them. This CDR3 is 17 amino acids long. CDR1 is SGHVS and CDR2 is FQNEAQ in the germline V gene. The CDR3 here is CASSLEGGMGANTEAFF. DNA of the CDR3: TGTGCCAGCAGCTTAGAAGGGGGTATGGGGGCAAACACTGAAGCTTTCTTT.

The rearrangement links TRBV4-1 to TRBJ1-4; no reliable D call. V was shortened by 8 bases and J by 7 bases, with 14 bases between the two germline ends. Germline-derived CDR1 and CDR2 are MGHRA and YSYEKL. The CDR3 totals 13 residues. CDR3 region: CASGRVPGEKLFF. CDR3 in DNA: TGCGCCAGCGGCCGGGTCCCGGGTGAAAAACTGTTTTTT.

Only a few counts were recorded for this clone. The rearrangement links TRBV7-9 to TRBJ1-1; D remains unclear. The germline gives CDR1 SEHNR, CDR2 FQNEAQ (reference sequence). The CDR3 has 11 amino acids. V lost 0 bases and J 7 bases, leaving 3 bases between the germline ends. The CDR3 DNA reads as TGTGCCAGCAGCTTAGCCCGTGAAGCTTTCTTT. Protein product: CASSLAREAFF.

The chain has TRBV7-9 and TRBJ2-2, with 9 bases that match TRBD1. The CDR3 is 14 amino acids. Trimming removed 4 bases from V and 7 bases from J; junction bases left unmatched: 4. From germline, CDR1 is SEHNR and CDR2 FQNEAQ (reference sequence). CDR3 in DNA: TGTGCCAGCAGCTCCACAGGGGGCCACGGGGAGCTGTTTTTT. Its protein is CASSSTGGHGELFF. Variable domain in full (rest from reference TRBV7-9 and TRBJ2-2): DTGVSQNPRHKITKRGQNVTFRCDPISEHNRLYWYRQTLGQGPEFLTYFQNEAQLEKSRLLSDRFSAERPKGSFSTLEIQRTEQGDSAMYLCASSSTGGHGELFFGEGSRLTVL.

The rearrangement joins TRBV7-2 to TRBJ1-4; 7 nucleotides line up with TRBD1. With 1 base clipped from V and 8 bases from J, the junction kept 16 bases outside the gene matches. There are 18 residues in the CDR3. Germline loops: CDR1 SGHTA, CDR2 FQGNSA. CDR3 residues: CASSLGTGRRTHGEKLFF. The CDR3 coding sequence is TGTGCCAGCAGCTTAGGGACAGGAAGGAGGACCCACGGGGAAAAACTGTTTTTT.

The genes are TRBV5-6 and TRBJ2-5; the D gene is possibly TRBD1 (6 bases). Germline lookup yields CDR1 SGHDT and CDR2 YYEEEE. V was clipped by 1 base and J by 5 bases, with 9 bases between them. The CDR3 is 13 amino acids. The DNA of the CDR3 is TGTGCCAGCAGCTTGTCTAGGGGGGAGACCCAGTACTTC. Translating it yields CASSLSRGETQYF. Full variable domain (rest looked up from reference TRBV5-6 and TRBJ2-5): DAGVTQSPTHLIKTRGQQVTLRCSPKSGHDTVSWYQQALGQGPQFIFQYYEEEERQRGNFPDRFSGHQFPNYSSELNVNALLLGDSALYLCASSLSRGETQYFGPGTRLLVL.

The chain uses TRBV6-1 and TRBJ1-5, with D perhaps TRBD1 (6 bases). The V and J ends lost 4 bases and 4 bases respectively, with 14 bases between them. Germline V gives CDR1 MNHNS, CDR2 SASEGT. The CDR3 spans 15 residues. DNA of the CDR3: TGTGCCAGCAGTGCAGGGACACTCAATAATCAGCCCCAGCATTTT. Amino acids: CASSAGTLNNQPQHF.

V and J are TRBV6-1 and TRBJ2-7; D is unclear. V was clipped by 6 bases and J by 3 bases, with 9 bases between them. This CDR3 comprises 12 residues. Germline V CDR1 and CDR2: MNHNS, SASEGT. DNA for the CDR3: TGTGCCAGCAGCCCTGACATCTACGAGCAGTACTTC. It translates to CASSPDIYEQYF.

The rearrangement uses TRBV27 and TRBJ2-5; 10 nucleotides match TRBD2. The CDR3 totals 16 residues. Germline V gene lookup returns CDR1 MNHEY and CDR2 SMNVEV (reference sequence). Losses at the gene ends were 6 bases for V and 1 base for J; bases not matched to a gene: 8. This CDR3 is CASSWGLASRQETQYF. As DNA, the CDR3 is TGTGCCAGCAGCTGGGGACTAGCGAGCCGCCAAGAGACCCAGTACTTC.

The chain couples TRBV5-4 to TRBJ2-1, with TRBD1 as a possible D gene (5 bases). Trimming cost V 4 bases and J 5 bases, with 7 bases left between them. The CDR3 is made up of 12 amino acids. CDR1 is SGHNT and CDR2 is YYREEE in the germline V gene (reference sequence). CDR3 protein: CASSADNNEQFF. Here the CDR3 DNA reads TGTGCCAGCAGCGCGGACAACAATGAGCAGTTCTTC.

The chain combines TRBV14 with TRBJ1-6; D is unclear. Deletions cut 8 bases from V and 9 bases from J, with 17 bases between. The CDR3 sequence is 14 residues long. Germline V gene sequence: CDR1 SGHDN, CDR2 FVKESK. CDR3 coding DNA: TGTGCCAGCTCTAAGGCGGGGTTTAGTTCACCCCTCCACTTT. This encodes CASSKAGFSSPLHF.

The rearrangement uses TRBV4-1 and TRBJ2-1, with D possibly TRBD1 on 5 matching bases. Trimming removed 3 bases at V and 0 bases at J, with 9 bases between. CDR1 MGHRA and CDR2 YSYEKL come from the germline V gene. This CDR3 is built from 15 residues. The CDR3 reads CASSQRTTSYNEQFF. DNA of the CDR3: TGCGCCAGCAGCCAGCGGACAACCTCCTACAATGAGCAGTTCTTC.

This chain uses TRBV27 with TRBJ1-1, with TRBD1 as a possible D gene (5 bases). The CDR3 has 13 residues. The germline gives CDR1 MNHEY, CDR2 SMNVEV (reference sequence). V dropped 10 bases and J dropped 1 base, with 13 bases sitting between them. CDR3 in amino acids: CATQTAPNTEAFF. The CDR3 DNA reads as TGTGCCACACAGACAGCTCCGAACACTGAAGCTTTCTTT.

This chain uses TRBV30 with TRBJ1-4; possible D gene TRBD1, 6 bases. CDR3 size: 14 residues. CDR1 and CDR2 (germline): GTSNPN, SVGIG (reference sequence). The germline V and J ends were trimmed by 4 bases and 5 bases, with 14 bases remaining between them. The CDR3, as DNA: TGTGCCTGGACAGGGACAAACAACAATGAAAAACTGTTTTTT. Its protein product is CAWTGTNNNEKLFF. The full variable domain, rest sourced from reference TRBV30 and TRBJ1-4, is SQTIHQWPATLVQPVGSPLSLECTVEGTSNPNLYWYRQAAGRGLQLLFYSVGIGQISSEVPQNLSASRPQDRQFILSSKKLLLSDSGFYLCAWTGTNNNEKLFFGSGTQLSVL.

The V call is TRBV11-2, the J call TRBJ2-5; possible D gene TRBD2, 6 bases. With 6 bases removed from V and 5 bases from J, the gap between germline ends came to 13 bases. The CDR3 loop spans 13 amino acids. Looked up from germline, CDR1 is SGHAT and CDR2 is FQNNGV. As DNA, the CDR3 is TGTGCCAGCAGGGGGAACCGGGAGGAGACCCAGTACTTC. As protein: CASRGNREETQYF. Using reference TRBV11-2 and TRBJ2-5 for the parts outside the CDR3, the full variable domain is EAGVAQSPRYKIIEKRQSVAFWCNPISGHATLYWYQQILGQGPKLLIQFQNNGVVDDSQLPKDRFSAERLKGVDSTLKIQPAKLEDSAVYLCASRGNREETQYFGPGTRLLVL.

The rearrangement joins TRBV6-5 to TRBJ2-4; 8 nucleotides match TRBD2. After removal of 9 bases from V and 9 bases from J, the junction contained 7 bases not matched to a gene. CDR1 MNHEY and CDR2 SVGAGI come from the germline V gene. The CDR3 sequence is 12 residues long. This CDR3 is CASWAGGGIQYF. CDR3 in DNA: TGTGCCAGTTGGGCGGGGGGCGGCATTCAGTACTTC.

This clone was seen a handful of times. The chain carries TRBV6-1 and TRBJ2-3; TRBD2 aligns across 8 bases. Germline CDR1 MNHNS, CDR2 SASEGT. The CDR3 sequence is 13 residues long. J was trimmed by 3 bases and V by 7 bases; bases with no gene match: 3. The CDR3 reads CASTVAGTDTQYF. The CDR3 bases are TGTGCCAGCACGGTAGCGGGGACAGATACGCAGTATTTT.

The chain has TRBV13 and TRBJ1-1; D remains ambiguous. This CDR3 spans 14 amino acids. The germline V gene has CDR1 PRHDT and CDR2 FYEKMQ (reference sequence). The V gene lost 2 bases and the J gene lost 4 bases, with 11 bases spanning the gap. CDR3 sequence reads: CASSLFREGTEAFF. For the CDR3, the DNA is TGTGCCAGCAGCTTATTCCGGGAAGGCACTGAAGCTTTCTTT.

The chain employs TRBV5-1 and TRBJ1-2; no clear D gene. The ends were cut back, 4 bases at V and 2 bases at J, with 9 bases in the middle. Looked up from germline, CDR1 is SGHRS and CDR2 is YFSETQ. CDR3 length: 13 residues. The CDR3 loop is CASSLDRNYGYTF. CDR3 nucleotides: TGCGCCAGCAGCCTAGACCGGAACTATGGCTACACCTTC.

V and J are TRBV30 and TRBJ2-3, with TRBD2 matching over 9 bases. The CDR3 runs 13 residues. V lost 5 bases, J lost 2 bases, and 2 bases stayed unmatched. Germline CDR1 and CDR2: GTSNPN and SVGIG (reference sequence). CDR3 loop: CAWAGGYTDTQYF. Written as DNA, the CDR3 is TGTGCCTGGGCGGGGGGGTACACAGATACGCAGTATTTT. The variable domain in full, completed from reference TRBV30 and TRBJ2-3, reads SQTIHQWPATLVQPVGSPLSLECTVEGTSNPNLYWYRQAAGRGLQLLFYSVGIGQISSEVPQNLSASRPQDRQFILSSKKLLLSDSGFYLCAWAGGYTDTQYFGPGTRLTVL.

The V call is TRBV7-8, the J call TRBJ2-7, with TRBD1 identical over 10 bases. V gave up 5 bases and J gave up 6 bases; unmatched junction bases: 7. Germline lookup yields CDR1 SGHVS and CDR2 FQNEAQ. This CDR3 spans 14 amino acids. CDR3 DNA sequence: TGTGCCAGCAGCACCCGGGACAGGGGACGCGAGCAGTACTTC. It translates to CASSTRDRGREQYF.

CDR3 sequence: CASSERGPPYEQYF. CDR3 DNA sequence: TGTGCCAGCAGTGAACGCGGGCCCCCCTACGAGCAGTACTTC. The chain recombines TRBV25-1 with TRBJ2-7, with a possible D match to TRBD2 (5 bases). There are 14 residues in the CDR3. Trimming removed 2 bases from V and 2 bases from J, with 10 bases in between. The germline V gene has CDR1 MGHDK and CDR2 SYGVNS.

The table lists this clone with a few counts. The chain is built from TRBV7-2 and TRBJ2-3; the match to TRBD1 covers 12 bases. J gave up 4 bases and V 5 bases, and 10 bases lay outside the gene matches. Per the germline V gene, CDR1 is SGHTA and CDR2 is FQGNSA. CDR3 length equals 17 residues. The CDR3 region is CASSITSGTGGADTQYF. In DNA, the CDR3 is TGTGCCAGCAGCATTACGTCCGGGACAGGGGGCGCAGATACGCAGTATTTT.